The present TCR beta chain was sequenced within a study of T-cell reconstitution after alpha-beta-depleted transplantation in children. Unique molecular identifiers were incorporated during preparation of the TCRbeta library. TCRdb re-derived calls from the PCR reads in MiXCR, one entry per CDR3 protein. The table records under 400,000 distinct CDR3 sequences, 23% of them present only once. Germline CDR1 reads SEHNR; CDR2 reads FQNEAQ (reference sequence). Trimming took off 5 bases at V and 3 bases at J, with 11 bases between the two ends. This CDR3 region has 14 residues. The table lists this clonotype with a few counts.

The TCR sequence derives from a male patient under 18 who had a stem cell transplant for acute lymphoblastic leukemia, so the T cells may come from the graft donor. The rearrangement joins TRBV7-9 to TRBJ1-3; D may be TRBD1 (6 bases). The sample here was PBMCs, mostly from graft donor cells, taken 180 days after TCRalphabeta/CD19-depleted stem cell transplant. DNA for the CDR3: TGTGCCAGCAGCATATACAGGGTTGGAAACACCATATATTTT. It codes for CASSIYRVGNTIYF.